One sample yielded the 11 T cell receptor beta chains listed below, sequenced in a study of blood T cell repertoires in COVID-19. This table comes from immunoSEQ multiplex PCR, and its TCRdb copy is limited to in-frame clones, with some not included. Of 300,000 to 450,000 clones listed, around 90% are singletons. The specimen sequenced was PBMCs or T cells enriched from blood (not recorded which). Source of these receptors: a woman younger than 30 who had recovered from COVID-19.

The gene calls are TRBV9 and TRBJ1-3; D gene unclear. The CDR3 runs 15 residues. CDR1 and CDR2 from the germline V gene are SGDLS and YYNGEE. The V and J ends lost 0 bases and 0 bases respectively, with 7 bases between them. DNA of the CDR3: TGTGCCAGCAGCGTAGGAGGAGTCTCTGGAAACACCATATATTTT. This encodes CASSVGGVSGNTIYF.

J is TRBJ2-2 and V is TRBV21-1; the table gives TRBD1 as D, unverified against the DNA. TRBV21-1 is designated a pseudogene. The CDR3 is 20 amino acids. The CDR3 DNA is TGTGCCAGCAGCCCCCGGCTGTCCTTATCGCAGGGGTTAAACACCGGGGAGCTGTTTTTT. Amino acids: CASSPRLSLSQGLNTGELFF.

The rearrangement uses TRBV5-1 and TRBJ1-5, with TRBD1 identical over 10 bases. The ends lost 3 bases at V and 5 bases at J; junction bases unmatched: 11. This CDR3 spans 17 amino acids. Germline V gene lookup returns CDR1 SGHRS and CDR2 YFSETQ. This chain's CDR3 is CASSWVDRGPQYQPQHF. The CDR3 DNA sequence: TGCGCCAGCAGCTGGGTCGACAGGGGGCCCCAATATCAGCCCCAGCATTTT.

The chain couples TRBV2 to TRBJ1-2; possible D gene TRBD1, 6 bases. Germline V gene data show CDR1 as SNHLY and CDR2 as FYNNEI. Trimming took 6 bases from V and 3 from J, leaving 14 bases between them. This CDR3 is built from 14 residues. CDR3: CASREKTGYYGYTF. The CDR3 DNA reads TGTGCCAGCAGGGAGAAGACAGGCTACTATGGCTACACCTTC.

The rearrangement uses TRBV7-9 and TRBJ2-7, with 7 positions matching TRBD1. The V segment lost 5 bases and the J segment 2 bases; nucleotides outside the gene matches: 9. This CDR3 comprises 15 residues. Germline V gives CDR1 SEHNR, CDR2 FQNEAQ (reference sequence). This CDR3 is CASSPRGQAAYEQYF. In DNA, the CDR3 is TGTGCCAGCAGCCCTCGCGGACAGGCCGCCTACGAGCAGTACTTC.

This chain links TRBV11-2 with TRBJ2-7; the D gene is possibly TRBD1 (6 bases). CDR1 and CDR2 (germline): SGHAT, FQNNGV. The CDR3 length is 15 residues. V was shortened by 0 bases and J by 4 bases, with 13 bases between the two germline ends. The CDR3: CASSLEGGAPYEQYF. CDR3 DNA sequence: TGTGCCAGCAGCTTAGAAGGGGGAGCCCCATACGAGCAGTACTTC.

The sample holds a few counts of this clone. The CDR3 region has the DNA TGTGCCAGTAGTACTGGGACAGGCTATGGCTACACCTTC. Residues: CASSTGTGYGYTF. This chain joins TRBV19 and TRBJ1-2; 8 bases match TRBD1. The CDR3 contains 13 residues. Germline V gene lookup returns CDR1 LNHDA and CDR2 SQIVND (reference sequence). V lost 4 bases, J lost 4 bases, and 2 bases stayed unmatched.

This clone was picked up one time. The genes are TRBV6-5 and TRBJ2-7; D is perhaps TRBD1 (5 bases). The CDR3 is made up of 13 amino acids. Trimming left V 2 bases short and J 2 bases short, with 7 bases between. From germline, CDR1 is MNHEY and CDR2 SVGAGI. The CDR3 is CASSYGRAYEQYF. In nucleotides, the CDR3 is TGTGCCAGCAGTTACGGCAGGGCCTACGAGCAGTACTTC.

This sequence joins TRBV4-1 and TRBJ1-1; D remains unclear. The CDR3 has 14 amino acids. Looked up from germline, CDR1 is MGHRA and CDR2 is YSYEKL. Trimming stripped 2 bases from V and 0 bases from J, with 7 bases between. Here the CDR3 reads CASSQQFLNTEAFF. CDR3 sequence (DNA): TGCGCCAGCAGCCAACAGTTCCTGAACACTGAAGCTTTCTTT.

The rearrangement joins TRBV4-1 to TRBJ2-7, with D possibly TRBD1 on 6 matching bases. The CDR3 sequence is 16 residues long. Germline assignment: CDR1 MGHRA and CDR2 YSYEKL. Trimming removed 0 bases from V and 2 bases from J, with 14 bases in between. The CDR3 loop reads CASSQEYPGATYEQYF. CDR3 nucleotides: TGCGCCAGCAGCCAAGAGTATCCAGGGGCCACCTACGAGCAGTACTTC.

This sequence joins TRBV28 and TRBJ1-1; a weak D match, TRBD1 (5 bases). V lost 7 bases to trimming and J lost 4 bases, with 10 bases between them. The CDR3 is 12 residues long. Germline V gives CDR1 MDHEN, CDR2 SYDVKM. DNA for the CDR3: TGTGCCAGCAAGACAGCGCCCACTGAAGCTTTCTTT. Protein sequence: CASKTAPTEAFF.